The 12 T cell receptor beta chains below were found in one sample sequenced in a study of blood T cell repertoires in COVID-19. Data came from immunoSEQ multiplex PCR; TCRdb stores just in-frame clones and leaves some out. The profile shows around 310,000 clones, around 92% of them singletons. Sequenced sample: PBMCs or T cells enriched from blood (not recorded which). These receptors all come from a woman younger than 45 who had recovered from COVID-19.

This chain joins TRBV9 and TRBJ2-5; TRBD2 aligns across 14 bases. V gave up 4 bases and J gave up 4 bases; unmatched junction bases: 6. CDR3 size: 16 residues. Per the germline V gene, CDR1 is SGDLS and CDR2 is YYNGEE. CDR3 residues: CASSPRLAGGAETQYF. CDR3 nucleotide sequence: TGTGCCAGCAGCCCCCGACTAGCGGGAGGGGCAGAGACCCAGTACTTC.

The J gene is TRBJ2-7, the V gene TRBV27; 7 bases map to TRBD1. Germline values: CDR1 MNHEY, CDR2 SMNVEV (reference sequence). The length of the CDR3 is 18 residues. The V gene end was trimmed by 4 bases and the J gene end by 0 bases; junction bases not matched to a gene: 15. The CDR3 nucleotides read TGTGCCAGCAGTTCAGTAAACAGGGGCACTATAAGCTCCTACGAGCAGTACTTC. Protein: CASSSVNRGTISSYEQYF.

The chain links TRBV10-3 to TRBJ1-5; the D is unclear. V shed 1 base and J shed 6 bases, with 7 bases lying between them. This CDR3 spans 13 amino acids. Germline CDR1 and CDR2: ENHRY and SYGVKD. The CDR3 region has the DNA TGTGCCATCAGTGAGTATGAGCCTCAGCCCCAGCATTTT. Its protein is CAISEYEPQPQHF.

The chain has TRBV19 and TRBJ1-6; tentative D call: TRBD1 (5 bases). CDR3 length equals 13 residues. V lost 7 bases and J 7 bases, leaving 11 bases between the germline ends. CDR1 is LNHDA, CDR2 SQIVND, per germline (reference sequence). The DNA for the CDR3 is TGTGCCAGTATGGACACTCTGAATTCACCCCTCCACTTT. Translating it yields CASMDTLNSPLHF.

This chain uses TRBV6-5 with TRBJ1-1; unclear D gene. The V gene lost 7 bases and the J gene lost 0 bases, with 9 bases spanning the gap. The germline gives CDR1 MNHEY, CDR2 SVGAGI. CDR3 length: 13 amino acids. CDR3 sequence (DNA): TGTGCCAGCATGCAGTTTGTGAACACTGAAGCTTTCTTT. It translates to CASMQFVNTEAFF.

The chain links TRBV5-5 to TRBJ2-7; 8 nucleotides agree with TRBD1. Germline-derived CDR1 and CDR2 are SGHKS and YYEKEE (reference sequence). V was clipped by 1 base and J by 1 base; unmatched bases: 7. This CDR3 contains 16 residues. This CDR3 is CASSLRQGAFSYEQYF. The CDR3 region has the DNA TGTGCCAGCAGCTTGAGGCAGGGGGCGTTTTCCTACGAGCAGTACTTC.

The V gene is TRBV6-5, the J gene TRBJ1-1; 7 bases match TRBD1. The CDR3 runs 14 residues. Germline assignment: CDR1 MNHEY and CDR2 SVGAGI. J was trimmed by 5 bases and V by 5 bases; bases with no gene match: 8. CDR3 loop: CASSLLDRETEAFF. The CDR3 nucleotides are TGTGCCAGCAGTCTTCTAGACAGGGAAACTGAAGCTTTCTTT.

The chain combines TRBV28 with TRBJ2-7, with D possibly being TRBD2 (5 bases). The ends were cut back, 3 bases at V and 2 bases at J, with 14 bases in the middle. CDR1 and CDR2 (germline): MDHEN, SYDVKM. This CDR3 spans 15 amino acids. The CDR3 protein is CASSFSRGLAYEQYF. The CDR3 DNA follows: TGTGCCAGCAGTTTTAGTCGAGGGTTAGCCTACGAGCAGTACTTC.

The chain links TRBV11-2 to TRBJ2-1, with 7 bases fitting TRBD2. CDR3 size: 18 residues. J gave up 9 bases and V 1 base, and 18 bases lay outside the gene matches. Per the germline V gene, CDR1 is SGHAT and CDR2 is FQNNGV. In DNA, the CDR3 is TGTGCCAGCAGCTTAGGAATCTCGGTAGCGGGCCAACGGGGTGAGCAGTTCTTC. Its translation is CASSLGISVAGQRGEQFF.

This clone has only one observation. This chain connects TRBV19 to TRBJ2-7; weak D call: TRBD2 (5 bases). CDR1 is LNHDA, CDR2 SQIVND, per germline (reference sequence). The CDR3 contains 13 residues. V was shortened by 4 bases and J by 1 base, with 8 bases between the two germline ends. CDR3 sequence: CASSTWESYEQYF. The CDR3 coding sequence is TGTGCCAGTAGTACGTGGGAGTCCTACGAGCAGTACTTC.

This chain links TRBV6-5 with TRBJ1-2, with 8 bases matching TRBD1. CDR1 is MNHEY, CDR2 SVGAGI, per germline. J lost 6 bases, V lost 5 bases, and 5 bases had no gene match. CDR3 size: 13 residues. The chain's CDR3 is CASSTTGDDGYTF. For the CDR3, the DNA is TGTGCCAGCAGTACGACAGGGGACGATGGCTACACCTTC.

CDR3 protein: CASSSINYLTEAFF. The CDR3, as DNA: TGTGCCAGCAGCTCAATCAACTACTTGACTGAAGCTTTCTTT. This chain links TRBV5-6 with TRBJ1-1; D unclear. Looked up from germline, CDR1 is SGHDT and CDR2 is YYEEEE. The V and J ends lost 3 bases and 5 bases respectively, with 14 bases between them. The CDR3 runs to 14 residues.